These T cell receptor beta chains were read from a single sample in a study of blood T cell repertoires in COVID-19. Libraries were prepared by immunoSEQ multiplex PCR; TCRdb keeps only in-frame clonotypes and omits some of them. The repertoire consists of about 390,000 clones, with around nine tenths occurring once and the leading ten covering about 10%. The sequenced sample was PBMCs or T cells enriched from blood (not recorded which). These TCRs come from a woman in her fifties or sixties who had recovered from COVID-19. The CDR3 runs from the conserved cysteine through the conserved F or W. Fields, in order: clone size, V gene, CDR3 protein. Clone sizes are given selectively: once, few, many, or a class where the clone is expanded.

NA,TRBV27,CASSFDSRTGELFF
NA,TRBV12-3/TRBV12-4,CASKRTGSYEQYF
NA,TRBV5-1,CASSFEGSGTEAFF
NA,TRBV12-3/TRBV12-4,CASSTRGDTEAFF
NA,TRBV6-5,CASSPRDRARTEAFF
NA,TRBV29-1,CSVEDRVGTGILRGYGYTF
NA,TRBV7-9,CASSLVQGAVYGYTF
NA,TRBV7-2,CASSTGLLQPQHF
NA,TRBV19,CASSIERKLFF
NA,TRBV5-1,CASSLWDTNTGELFF
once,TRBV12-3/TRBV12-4,CASRYGRNTEAFF
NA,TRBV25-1,CASSGPGQGGSYTF
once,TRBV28,CASSSPGPGGGYTF
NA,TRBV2,CASRSDGGYTF
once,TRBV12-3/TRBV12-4,CASTILKETFF
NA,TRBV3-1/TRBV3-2,CASRPGDRGGKETQYF
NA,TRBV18,CATRPGQGPYEAFF
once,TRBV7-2,CASSPLTGLYGYTF
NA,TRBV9,CASSAATVPGGTGGNKQYF
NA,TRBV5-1,CASSSPGGVRDEQYF
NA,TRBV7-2,CASRPSSNNEQFF
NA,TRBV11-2,CASSFGQGFDQPQHF